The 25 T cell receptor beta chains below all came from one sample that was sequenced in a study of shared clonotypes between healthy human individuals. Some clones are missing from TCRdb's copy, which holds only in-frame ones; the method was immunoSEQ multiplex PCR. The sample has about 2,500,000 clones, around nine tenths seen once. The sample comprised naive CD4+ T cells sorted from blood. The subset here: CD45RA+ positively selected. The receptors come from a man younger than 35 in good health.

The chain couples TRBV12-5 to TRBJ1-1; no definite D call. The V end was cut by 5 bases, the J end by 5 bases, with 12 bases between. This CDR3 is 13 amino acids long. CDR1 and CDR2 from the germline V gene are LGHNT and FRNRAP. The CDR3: CASGPLGETEAFF. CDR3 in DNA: TGTGCTAGTGGTCCCCTTGGGGAAACTGAAGCTTTCTTT. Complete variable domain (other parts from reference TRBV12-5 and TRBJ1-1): DARVTQTPRHKVTEMGQEVTMRCQPILGHNTVFWYRQTMMQGLELLAYFRNRAPLDDSGMPKDRFSAEMPDATLATLKIQPSEPRDSAVYFCASGPLGETEAFFGQGTRLTVV.

The CDR3, as DNA: TGCAGTGTAGAAAGAAAAGAGACCCAGTACTTC. Its translation: CSVERKETQYF. The rearrangement uses TRBV20-1 and TRBJ2-5; no clear D. With 7 bases removed from V and 3 bases from J, the gap between germline ends came to 9 bases. This CDR3 contains 11 residues. Germline CDR1 reads DFQATT; CDR2 reads SNEGSKA (reference sequence).

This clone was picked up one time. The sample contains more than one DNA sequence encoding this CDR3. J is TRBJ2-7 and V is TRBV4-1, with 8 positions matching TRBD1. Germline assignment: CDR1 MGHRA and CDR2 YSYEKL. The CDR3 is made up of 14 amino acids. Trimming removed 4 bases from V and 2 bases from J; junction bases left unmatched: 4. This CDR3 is CASSPSDRAYEQYF. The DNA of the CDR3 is TGCGCCAGCAGCCCTTCGGACAGGGCCTACGAGCAGTACTTC.

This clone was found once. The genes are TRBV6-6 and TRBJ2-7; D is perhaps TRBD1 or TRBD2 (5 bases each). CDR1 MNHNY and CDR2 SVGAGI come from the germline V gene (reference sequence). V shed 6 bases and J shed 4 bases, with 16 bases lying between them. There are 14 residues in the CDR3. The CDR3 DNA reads TGTGCCAGCAGACCTCCGGGGCACAAATACGAGCAGTACTTC. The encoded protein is CASRPPGHKYEQYF.

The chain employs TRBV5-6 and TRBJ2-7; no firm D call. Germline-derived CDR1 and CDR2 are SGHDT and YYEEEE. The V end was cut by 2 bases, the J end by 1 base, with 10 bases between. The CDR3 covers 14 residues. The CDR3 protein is CASSFSKPSYEQYF. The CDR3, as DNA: TGTGCCAGCAGCTTTTCTAAGCCATCCTACGAGCAGTACTTC.

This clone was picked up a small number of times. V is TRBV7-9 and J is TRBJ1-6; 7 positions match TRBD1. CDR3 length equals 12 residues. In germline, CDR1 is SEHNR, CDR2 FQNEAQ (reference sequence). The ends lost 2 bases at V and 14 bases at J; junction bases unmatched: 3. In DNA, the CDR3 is TGTGCCAGCAGCTTAAATACAGGGGCCCTCCACTTT. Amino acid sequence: CASSLNTGALHF.

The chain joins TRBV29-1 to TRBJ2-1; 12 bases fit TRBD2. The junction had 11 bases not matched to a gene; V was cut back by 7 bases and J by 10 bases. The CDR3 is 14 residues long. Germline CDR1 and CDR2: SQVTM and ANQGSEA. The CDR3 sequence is CSADTSGGIWEQFF. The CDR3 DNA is TGCAGCGCCGATACTAGCGGGGGGATCTGGGAGCAGTTCTTC.

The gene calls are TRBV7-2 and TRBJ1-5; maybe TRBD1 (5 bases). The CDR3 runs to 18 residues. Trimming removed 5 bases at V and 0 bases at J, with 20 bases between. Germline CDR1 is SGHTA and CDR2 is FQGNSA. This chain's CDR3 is CASSPRGAARYSNQPQHF. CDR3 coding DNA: TGTGCCAGCAGCCCCCGAGGGGCAGCGCGTTATAGCAATCAGCCCCAGCATTTT. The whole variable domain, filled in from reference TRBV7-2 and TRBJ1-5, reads GAGVSQSPSNKVTEKGKDVELRCDPISGHTALYWYRQSLGQGLEFLIYFQGNSAPDKSGLPSDRFSAERTGGSVSTLTIQRTQQEDSAVYLCASSPRGAARYSNQPQHFGDGTRLSIL.

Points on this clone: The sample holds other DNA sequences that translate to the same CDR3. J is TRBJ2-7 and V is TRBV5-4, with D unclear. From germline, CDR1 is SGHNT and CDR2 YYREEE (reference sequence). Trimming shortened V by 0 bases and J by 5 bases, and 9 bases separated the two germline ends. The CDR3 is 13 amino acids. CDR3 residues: CASSLGLGDEQYF. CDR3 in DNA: TGTGCCAGCAGCTTGGGACTTGGGGACGAGCAGTACTTC.

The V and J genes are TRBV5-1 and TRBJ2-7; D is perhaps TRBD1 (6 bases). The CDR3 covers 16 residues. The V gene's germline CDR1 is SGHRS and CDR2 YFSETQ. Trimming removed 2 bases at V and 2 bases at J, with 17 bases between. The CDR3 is CASSLEEYRAAYEQYF. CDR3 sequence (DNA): TGCGCCAGCAGCTTAGAGGAATACAGGGCAGCCTACGAGCAGTACTTC.

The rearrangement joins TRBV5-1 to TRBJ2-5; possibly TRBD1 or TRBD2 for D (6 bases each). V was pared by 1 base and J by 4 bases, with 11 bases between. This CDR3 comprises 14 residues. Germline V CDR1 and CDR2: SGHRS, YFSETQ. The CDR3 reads CASSLFGGRETQYF. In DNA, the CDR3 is TGCGCCAGCAGCTTGTTCGGGGGCCGAGAGACCCAGTACTTC.

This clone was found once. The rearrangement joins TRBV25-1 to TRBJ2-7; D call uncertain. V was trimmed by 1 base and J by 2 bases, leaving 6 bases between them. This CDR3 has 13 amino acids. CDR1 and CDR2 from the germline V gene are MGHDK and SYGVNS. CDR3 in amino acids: CASSESSPYEQYF. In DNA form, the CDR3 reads TGTGCCAGCAGTGAATCGTCCCCCTACGAGCAGTACTTC.

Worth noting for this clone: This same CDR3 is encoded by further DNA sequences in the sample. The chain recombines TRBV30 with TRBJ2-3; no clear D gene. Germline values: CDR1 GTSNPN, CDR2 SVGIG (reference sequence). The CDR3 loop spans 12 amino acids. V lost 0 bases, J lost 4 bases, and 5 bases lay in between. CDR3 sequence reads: CAWSVSPDTQYF. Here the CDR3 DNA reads TGTGCCTGGAGTGTCTCTCCAGATACGCAGTATTTT.

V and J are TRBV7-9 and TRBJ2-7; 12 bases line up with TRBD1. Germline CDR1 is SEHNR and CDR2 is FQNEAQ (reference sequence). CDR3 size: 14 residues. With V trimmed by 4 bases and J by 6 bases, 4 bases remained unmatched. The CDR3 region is CASSWDRGQAEQYF. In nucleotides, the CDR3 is TGTGCCAGCAGCTGGGACAGGGGGCAAGCCGAGCAGTACTTC.

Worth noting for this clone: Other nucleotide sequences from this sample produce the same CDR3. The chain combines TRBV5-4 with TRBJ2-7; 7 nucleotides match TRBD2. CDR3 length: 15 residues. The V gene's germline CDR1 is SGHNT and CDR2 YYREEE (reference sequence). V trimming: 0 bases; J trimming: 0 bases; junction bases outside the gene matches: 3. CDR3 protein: CASSLGGSSSYEQYF. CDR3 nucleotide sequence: TGTGCCAGCAGCTTGGGCGGGAGTAGCTCCTACGAGCAGTACTTC.

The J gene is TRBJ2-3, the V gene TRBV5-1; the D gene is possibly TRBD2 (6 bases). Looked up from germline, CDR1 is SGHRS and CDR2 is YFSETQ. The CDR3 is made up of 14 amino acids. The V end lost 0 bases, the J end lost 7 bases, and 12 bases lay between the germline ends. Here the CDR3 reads CASSLEGGLNTQYF. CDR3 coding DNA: TGCGCCAGCAGCTTGGAGGGAGGTTTGAATACGCAGTATTTT.

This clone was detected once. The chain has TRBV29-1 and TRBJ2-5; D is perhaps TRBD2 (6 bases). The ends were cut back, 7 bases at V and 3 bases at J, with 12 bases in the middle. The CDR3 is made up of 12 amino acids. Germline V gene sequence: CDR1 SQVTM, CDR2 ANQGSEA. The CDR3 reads CSAGGTKETQYF. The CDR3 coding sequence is TGCAGCGCCGGAGGGACCAAAGAGACCCAGTACTTC.

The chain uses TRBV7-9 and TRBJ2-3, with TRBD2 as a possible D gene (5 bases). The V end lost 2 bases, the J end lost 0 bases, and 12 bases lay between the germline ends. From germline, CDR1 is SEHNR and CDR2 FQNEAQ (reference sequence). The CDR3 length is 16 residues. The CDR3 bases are TGTGCCAGCAGCTTAAGAAAGGGAGCTAGCACAGATACGCAGTATTTT. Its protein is CASSLRKGASTDTQYF.

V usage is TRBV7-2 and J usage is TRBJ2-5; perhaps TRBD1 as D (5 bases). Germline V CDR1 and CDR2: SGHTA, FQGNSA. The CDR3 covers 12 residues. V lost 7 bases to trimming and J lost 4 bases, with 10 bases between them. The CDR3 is CASKGLGETQYF. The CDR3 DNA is TGTGCCAGCAAGGGGCTTGGAGAGACCCAGTACTTC.

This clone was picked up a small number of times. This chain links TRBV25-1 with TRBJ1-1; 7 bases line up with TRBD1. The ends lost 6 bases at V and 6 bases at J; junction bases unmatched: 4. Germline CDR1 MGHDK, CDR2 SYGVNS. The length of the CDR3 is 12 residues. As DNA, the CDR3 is TGTGCCAGCAGGGGGACAGAGGCTGAAGCTTTCTTT. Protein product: CASRGTEAEAFF.

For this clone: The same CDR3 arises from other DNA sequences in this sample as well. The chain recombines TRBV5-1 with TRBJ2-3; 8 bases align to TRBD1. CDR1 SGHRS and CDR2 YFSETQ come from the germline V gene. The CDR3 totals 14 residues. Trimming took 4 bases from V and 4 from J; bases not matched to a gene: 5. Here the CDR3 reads CASSLGQGPDTQYF. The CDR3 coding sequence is TGCGCCAGCAGCCTAGGACAGGGCCCAGATACGCAGTATTTT.

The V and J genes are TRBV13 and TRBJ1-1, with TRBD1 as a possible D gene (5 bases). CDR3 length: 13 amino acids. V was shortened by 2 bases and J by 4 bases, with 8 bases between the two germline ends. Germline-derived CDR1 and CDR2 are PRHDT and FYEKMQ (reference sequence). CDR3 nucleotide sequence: TGTGCCAGCAGCTTATCAGGGTCCACTGAAGCTTTCTTT. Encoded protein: CASSLSGSTEAFF.

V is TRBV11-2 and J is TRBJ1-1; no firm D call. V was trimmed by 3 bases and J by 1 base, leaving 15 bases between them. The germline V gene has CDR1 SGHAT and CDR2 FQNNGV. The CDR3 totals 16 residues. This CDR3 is CASSLSLSYPNTEAFF. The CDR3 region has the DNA TGTGCCAGCAGCTTGTCCCTTTCTTACCCGAACACTGAAGCTTTCTTT.

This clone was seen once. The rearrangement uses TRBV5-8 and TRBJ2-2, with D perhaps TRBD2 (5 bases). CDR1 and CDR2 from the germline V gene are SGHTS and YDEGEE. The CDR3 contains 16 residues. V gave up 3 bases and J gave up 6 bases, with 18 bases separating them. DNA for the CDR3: TGTGCCAGCAGCTATAGTGCGCAAATTAGCGCCGGGGAGCTGTTTTTT. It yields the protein CASSYSAQISAGELFF. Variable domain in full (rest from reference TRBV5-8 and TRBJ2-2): EAGVTQSPTHLIKTRGQQATLRCSPISGHTSVYWYQQALGLGLQFLLWYDEGEERNRGNFPPRFSGRQFPNYSSELNVNALELEDSALYLCASSYSAQISAGELFFGEGSRLTVL.

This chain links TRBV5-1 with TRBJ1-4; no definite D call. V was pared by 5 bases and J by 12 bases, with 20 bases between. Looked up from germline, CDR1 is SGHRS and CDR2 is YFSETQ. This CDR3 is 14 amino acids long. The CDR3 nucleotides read TGCGCCAGCAGTTATTGGGAACCCCGGCAAGAACTGTTTTTT. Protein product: CASSYWEPRQELFF.